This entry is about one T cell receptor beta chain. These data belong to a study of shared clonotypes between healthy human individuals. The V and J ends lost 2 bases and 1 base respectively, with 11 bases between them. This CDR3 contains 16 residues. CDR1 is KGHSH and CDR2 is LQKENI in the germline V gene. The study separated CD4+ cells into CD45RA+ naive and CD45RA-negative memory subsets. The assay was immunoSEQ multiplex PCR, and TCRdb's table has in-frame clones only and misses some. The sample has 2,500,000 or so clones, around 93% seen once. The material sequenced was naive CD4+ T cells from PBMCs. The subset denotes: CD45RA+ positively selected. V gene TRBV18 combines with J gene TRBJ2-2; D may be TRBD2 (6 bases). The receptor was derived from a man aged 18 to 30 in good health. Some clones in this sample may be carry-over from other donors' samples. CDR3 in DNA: TGTGCCAGCTCACCAGTCGGGACTCTGAACACCGGGGAGCTGTTTTTT. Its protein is CASSPVGTLNTGELFF.